This paragraph covers one T cell receptor beta chain sequence. This receptor's antigen is unknown. No clone much larger than this one lies a single base away; base qualities are absent. What the treatment or condition label conveys for this sample: around 19 received Ad26.COV2.S at low or high dose, single or two shots; roughly five received placebo; per-sample allocation not given. For vaccine and placebo recipients, the sequenced repertoires came from samples collected on day 63 after the first injection. Between 29 July and 7 August 2020, Cohort 1b enrolled 25 adults aged 18-55 years at one site in Boston, USA. Ad26.COV2.S consisted of a replication-incompetent adenovirus type 26 vector by which a prefusion-stabilized SARS-CoV-2 spike protein from the original Wuhan strain was expressed. The immunoSEQ Assay was the method used to sequence TCRbeta CDR3 regions. After extraction, genomic DNA underwent amplification by bias-controlled multiplex PCR, followed by high-throughput sequencing. Per the original workflow: Collapsing and filtering of sequences were performed to quantify the absolute abundance of each unique TCRbeta CDR3 region. T cell fraction was estimated by normalizing TCRbeta template counts to usable DNA, which was measured by amplifying reference genes present in all nucleated cells. Repertoire TCRs were annotated as SARS-CoV-2-specific by exact matching of V gene, CDR3 amino acid sequence and J gene to a known reactive TCR set. The reference SARS-CoV-2 TCR set was obtained from MIRA and was filtered for enrichment in COVID-19-positive ImmuneCODE repertoires, whereby public or cross-reactive TCRs were removed. Based on the MIRA antigens, annotated TCRs were further analysed at the level of specific ORF or position within ORF. Breadth was defined as annotated unique rearrangements over total unique productive rearrangements; depth was the summed frequency of those rearrangements. Group comparisons of TCR breadth used two-sided Wilcoxon rank-sum tests. TCRdb provides this immuneACCESS table in a form limited to in-frame rearrangements. Some clones are lacking; in checked studies, under half of them reflect an unresolved V gene, and why the rest are absent is not known. The V and J calls and clone size were taken over from that table, and D and trimming were inferred from the DNA. The sample contains over 200,000 clones, over 75% of them found a single time. About 10% of the sample comes from the top ten.

This specimen belongs to a study of Ad26.COV2.S vaccination and SARS-CoV-2 variants (dated by TCRdb to the early 2020s). Turning to the overall study: Vaccine-arm donors came from COV1001, a multicentre, randomized, double-blind, placebo-controlled phase I-IIa trial of Ad26.COV2.S in healthy adults. Ad26.COV2.S was administered intramuscularly at a dose of 5x10^10 or 1x10^11 viral particles, either as one shot or as two shots given 56 days apart. Sequencing of the TCRbeta repertoire served to evaluate the specificity and breadth of SARS-CoV-2-reactive T cell receptors following Ad26.COV2.S vaccination. A total of around 32 samples were included in the TCR-sequenced set, comprising around 19 Ad26.COV2.S vaccine recipients, 5 placebo recipients and 8 SARS-CoV-2 convalescent individuals. Trial participants were randomized into five groups of five, in which low-dose or high-dose Ad26.COV2.S was given once or twice, or placebo was given on both occasions. Throughout the experiments and outcome assessment, investigators stayed blinded to trial group allocation.

The germline V gene sets CDR1 to SGHTA and CDR2 to FQGNSA. The V end gives up 3 bases and the J end 9 bases, leaving 14 bases in the junction not matched to a gene. Its CDR3 holds 16 amino acids, cysteine through phenylalanine. The CDR3 DNA has 48 bases and is translated from base 1. What the work shows at the level of the full study, not this receptor alone: The study was not powered for comparison of responses between vaccine doses or regimens. After vaccination, substantial breadth of spike-specific CD8+ and CD4+ T cell responses was reported. Spike-specific TCR breadth was higher in Ad26.COV2.S recipients than in placebo recipients (P = 0.0014). Vaccine and placebo recipients had comparable non-spike TCR breadth, which fits with the vaccine containing only spike. The authors noted that total T cell responses may have been underestimated by the TCR breadth and depth analyses.

Source: peripheral blood, taken in a trial of Ad26.COV2.S vaccine versus placebo. This TCR came from a person aged 18-60 years who received the Ad26.COV2.S COVID-19 vaccine or a placebo. The chain joins TRBV7-2 to TRBJ2-1, with 7 junctional bases fitting TRBD2. DNA sequence: TGTGCCAGCAGCTTGGCCCAAGTGGGAGGGTACCGTGAGCAGTTCTTC. Its product reads: CASSLAQVGGYREQFF.